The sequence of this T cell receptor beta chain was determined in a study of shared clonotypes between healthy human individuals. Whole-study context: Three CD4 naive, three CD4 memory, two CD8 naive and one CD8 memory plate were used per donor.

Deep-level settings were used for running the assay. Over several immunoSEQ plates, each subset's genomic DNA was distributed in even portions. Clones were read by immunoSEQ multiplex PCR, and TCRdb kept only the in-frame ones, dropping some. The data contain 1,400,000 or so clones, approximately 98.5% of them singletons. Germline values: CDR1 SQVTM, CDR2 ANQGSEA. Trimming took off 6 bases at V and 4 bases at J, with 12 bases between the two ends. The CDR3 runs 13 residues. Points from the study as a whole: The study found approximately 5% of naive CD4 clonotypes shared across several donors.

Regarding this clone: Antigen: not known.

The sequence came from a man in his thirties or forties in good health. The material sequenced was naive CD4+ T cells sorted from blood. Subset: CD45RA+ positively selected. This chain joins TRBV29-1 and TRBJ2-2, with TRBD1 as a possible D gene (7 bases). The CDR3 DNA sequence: TGCAGCGTAGACAGGGACTTCACCGGGGAGCTGTTTTTT. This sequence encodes CSVDRDFTGELFF.